A selection of T cell receptor beta chains follows, all from one sample in a study of control samples from healthy donors and cancer patients. This table comes from immunoSEQ multiplex PCR, and its TCRdb copy is limited to in-frame clones, with some not included. The sample gives around 110,000 clones, 85% to 90% of which show up once; around 1.1% is in the top ten. Source material: PBMCs. These TCRs come from a woman between 50 and 59 years old with colorectal cancer. Both conserved end residues are part of each CDR3. The order of the fields is D gene, J gene, clone size, V gene, CDR3 protein, CDR3 DNA. The D gene is left open where the match is weak. Clone size is shown for a subset of rows, as once, few, many or a class of expanded clone.

D gene: -; J gene: TRBJ2-3; clone size: -; V gene: TRBV27; CDR3 protein: CASSFLGWGLRDTQYF; CDR3 DNA: TGTGCCAGCAGTTTCCTGGGGTGGGGCTTGCGAGATACGCAGTATTTT
D gene: TRBD2; J gene: TRBJ2-1; clone size: -; V gene: TRBV27; CDR3 protein: CASGAGGDYNEQFF; CDR3 DNA: TGTGCCAGCGGAGCGGGAGGGGACTACAATGAGCAGTTCTTC
D gene: TRBD1; J gene: TRBJ1-2; clone size: -; V gene: TRBV6-6; CDR3 protein: CASSYSDRGDNYGYTF; CDR3 DNA: TGTGCCAGCAGTTACTCGGACAGGGGCGATAACTATGGCTACACCTTC
D gene: -; J gene: TRBJ1-1; clone size: -; V gene: TRBV10-2; CDR3 protein: CASSETVNTEAFF; CDR3 DNA: TGCGCCAGCAGTGAAACGGTGAACACTGAAGCTTTCTTT
D gene: -; J gene: TRBJ2-5; clone size: -; V gene: TRBV15; CDR3 protein: CATSRNPQTQETQYF; CDR3 DNA: TGTGCCACCAGCAGGAACCCACAGACGCAAGAGACCCAGTACTTC
D gene: -; J gene: TRBJ2-7; clone size: once; V gene: TRBV5-1; CDR3 protein: CASSSVVSDNSYEQYF; CDR3 DNA: TGCGCCAGCAGCTCGGTTGTCTCAGATAACTCCTACGAGCAGTACTTC
D gene: -; J gene: TRBJ1-2; clone size: once; V gene: TRBV12-3/TRBV12-4; CDR3 protein: CASSSWVRGGYTF; CDR3 DNA: TGTGCCAGCAGTTCATGGGTCCGGGGTGGCTACACCTTC
D gene: -; J gene: TRBJ1-6; clone size: -; V gene: TRBV2; CDR3 protein: CASSEAGLEIYNSPLHF; CDR3 DNA: TGTGCCAGCAGTGAAGCTGGCTTGGAGATCTATAATTCACCCCTCCACTTT
D gene: -; J gene: TRBJ1-5; clone size: -; V gene: TRBV5-1; CDR3 protein: CASSEGTNSNQPQHF; CDR3 DNA: TGCGCCAGCAGCGAAGGGACGAACAGCAATCAGCCCCAGCATTTT
D gene: -; J gene: TRBJ2-1; clone size: -; V gene: TRBV27; CDR3 protein: CASSLDVGSSYNEQFF; CDR3 DNA: TGTGCCAGCAGTTTAGACGTGGGTAGCTCCTACAATGAGCAGTTCTTC
D gene: -; J gene: TRBJ2-7; clone size: -; V gene: TRBV5-1; CDR3 protein: CASSLVRETDEQYF; CDR3 DNA: TGCGCCAGCAGCTTGGTACGGGAAACGGACGAGCAGTACTTC
D gene: -; J gene: TRBJ1-6; clone size: once; V gene: TRBV3-1/TRBV3-2; CDR3 protein: CASSQADSPLHF; CDR3 DNA: TGTGCCAGCAGCCAAGCCGATTCACCCCTCCACTTT
D gene: -; J gene: TRBJ1-2; clone size: -; V gene: TRBV27; CDR3 protein: CASSFQGQDGYGYTF; CDR3 DNA: TGTGCCAGCAGTTTCCAGGGCCAAGACGGCTATGGCTACACCTTC
D gene: -; J gene: TRBJ2-1; clone size: -; V gene: TRBV30; CDR3 protein: CAWSTGHSYNEQFF; CDR3 DNA: TGTGCCTGGAGTACGGGGCACTCCTACAATGAGCAGTTCTTC
D gene: -; J gene: TRBJ2-3; clone size: -; V gene: TRBV11-2; CDR3 protein: CASSLESGTVLGAEDTQYF; CDR3 DNA: TGTGCCAGCAGCTTAGAAAGCGGGACAGTTCTCGGGGCCGAAGATACGCAGTATTTT
D gene: -; J gene: TRBJ2-7; clone size: -; V gene: TRBV2; CDR3 protein: CASSVGAIYEQYF; CDR3 DNA: TGTGCCAGCAGTGTCGGGGCCATCTACGAGCAGTACTTC
D gene: TRBD1; J gene: TRBJ2-1; clone size: -; V gene: TRBV5-4; CDR3 protein: CASSLPGGWNEQFF; CDR3 DNA: TGTGCCAGCAGCTTACCAGGGGGTTGGAATGAGCAGTTCTTC
D gene: -; J gene: TRBJ2-7; clone size: -; V gene: TRBV30; CDR3 protein: CAWAWGATYEQYF; CDR3 DNA: TGTGCCTGGGCATGGGGGGCTACCTACGAGCAGTACTTC
D gene: -; J gene: TRBJ1-2; clone size: -; V gene: TRBV10-3; CDR3 protein: CAISSDSYYGYTF; CDR3 DNA: TGTGCCATCAGTTCGGACAGTTACTATGGCTACACCTTC
D gene: TRBD2; J gene: TRBJ2-2; clone size: -; V gene: TRBV4-1; CDR3 protein: CASSQDLAENTGELFF; CDR3 DNA: TGCGCCAGCAGCCAGGACCTAGCGGAGAACACCGGGGAGCTGTTTTTT
D gene: -; J gene: TRBJ1-6; clone size: few; V gene: TRBV28; CDR3 protein: CASRIEGNSPLHF; CDR3 DNA: TGTGCCAGCAGAATCGAGGGAAATTCACCCCTCCACTTT
D gene: TRBD2; J gene: TRBJ2-3; clone size: few; V gene: TRBV11-1; CDR3 protein: CASSSPGTSGTDTQYF; CDR3 DNA: TGTGCCAGCAGCTCCCCAGGGACTAGCGGCACAGATACGCAGTATTTT
D gene: -; J gene: TRBJ1-4; clone size: -; V gene: TRBV5-6; CDR3 protein: CASSTGWTNEKLFF; CDR3 DNA: TGTGCCAGCAGTACGGGGTGGACTAATGAAAAACTGTTTTTT
D gene: -; J gene: TRBJ1-2; clone size: -; V gene: TRBV2; CDR3 protein: CASSVKPTDTYGYTF; CDR3 DNA: TGTGCCAGCAGTGTAAAACCGACAGACACCTATGGCTACACCTTC
D gene: -; J gene: TRBJ1-5; clone size: -; V gene: TRBV11-2; CDR3 protein: CASSLDRGGPQHF; CDR3 DNA: TGTGCCAGCAGCTTAGACCGGGGCGGGCCCCAGCATTTT
D gene: -; J gene: TRBJ1-1; clone size: -; V gene: TRBV3-1/TRBV3-2; CDR3 protein: CASSQGSLRAFF; CDR3 DNA: TGTGCCAGCAGCCAAGGGAGTCTCAGGGCTTTCTTT
D gene: TRBD2; J gene: TRBJ2-3; clone size: -; V gene: TRBV2; CDR3 protein: CASRDLAIAGSTDTQYF; CDR3 DNA: TGTGCCAGCAGGGATCTGGCGATAGCGGGGTCTACAGATACGCAGTATTTT
D gene: -; J gene: TRBJ1-1; clone size: -; V gene: TRBV3-1/TRBV3-2; CDR3 protein: CASSQEGGDAFF; CDR3 DNA: TGTGCCAGCAGCCAAGAAGGGGGTGACGCTTTCTTT
D gene: -; J gene: TRBJ2-1; clone size: -; V gene: TRBV18; CDR3 protein: CASSPETDRHNEQFF; CDR3 DNA: TGTGCCAGCTCACCTGAAACGGACAGACACAATGAGCAGTTCTTC
D gene: -; J gene: TRBJ1-2; clone size: -; V gene: TRBV7-2; CDR3 protein: CASSLGREMGLPYGYTF; CDR3 DNA: TGTGCCAGCAGCTTGGGACGGGAAATGGGACTTCCCTACGGCTACACCTTC
D gene: TRBD2; J gene: TRBJ2-1; clone size: -; V gene: TRBV6-1; CDR3 protein: CASSEVGSGAGGPVDEQFF; CDR3 DNA: TGTGCCAGCAGTGAAGTTGGAAGTGGGGCGGGAGGGCCGGTGGATGAGCAGTTCTTC
D gene: -; J gene: TRBJ1-4; clone size: -; V gene: TRBV7-9; CDR3 protein: CASSSRGADGEKLFF; CDR3 DNA: TGTGCCAGCAGCTCCCGGGGAGCAGACGGGGAAAAACTGTTTTTT
D gene: -; J gene: TRBJ2-1; clone size: few; V gene: TRBV19; CDR3 protein: CASSIRHLGQGGFQFF; CDR3 DNA: TGTGCCAGTAGTATCCGGCACTTAGGACAGGGAGGGTTTCAGTTCTTC
D gene: TRBD1; J gene: TRBJ1-3; clone size: -; V gene: TRBV5-1; CDR3 protein: CASSSGQGAYTIYF; CDR3 DNA: TGCGCCAGCAGCTCCGGACAGGGGGCTTACACCATATATTTT
D gene: TRBD2; J gene: TRBJ2-5; clone size: -; V gene: TRBV5-1; CDR3 protein: CASSLDWTSGRSQYF; CDR3 DNA: TGCGCCAGCAGCTTGGATTGGACTAGCGGGAGGTCCCAGTACTTC
D gene: TRBD1; J gene: TRBJ1-4; clone size: -; V gene: TRBV5-1; CDR3 protein: CASSLGTGGEKLFF; CDR3 DNA: TGCGCCAGCAGCTTGGGGACAGGTGGTGAAAAACTGTTTTTT
D gene: -; J gene: TRBJ1-5; clone size: medium-sized; V gene: TRBV19; CDR3 protein: CASSIRTASNQPQHF; CDR3 DNA: TGTGCCAGTAGTATTCGGACAGCTAGCAATCAGCCCCAGCATTTT
D gene: -; J gene: TRBJ1-3; clone size: few; V gene: TRBV19; CDR3 protein: CASSSGLLTSGNTIYF; CDR3 DNA: TGTGCCAGTAGTTCGGGACTTCTGACCTCTGGAAACACCATATATTTT
D gene: TRBD1; J gene: TRBJ1-4; clone size: -; V gene: TRBV19; CDR3 protein: CASSGQGQANEKLFF; CDR3 DNA: TGTGCCAGTAGTGGACAGGGGCAAGCTAATGAAAAACTGTTTTTT